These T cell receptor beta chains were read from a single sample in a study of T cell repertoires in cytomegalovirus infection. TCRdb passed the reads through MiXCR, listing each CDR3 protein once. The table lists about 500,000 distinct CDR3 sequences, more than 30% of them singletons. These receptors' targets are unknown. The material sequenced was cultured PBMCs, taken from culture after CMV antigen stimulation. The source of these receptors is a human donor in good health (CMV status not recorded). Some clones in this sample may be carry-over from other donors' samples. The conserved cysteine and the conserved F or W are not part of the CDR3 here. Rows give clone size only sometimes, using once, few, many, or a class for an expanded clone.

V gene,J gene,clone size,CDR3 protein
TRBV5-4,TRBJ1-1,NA,ASSPRDSLITNTEAF
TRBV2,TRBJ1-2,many,ASSSTEGIGGYT
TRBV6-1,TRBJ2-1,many,ASSPTGTVSYNEQF
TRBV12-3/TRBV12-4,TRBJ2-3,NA,ASSLPVNQGPTTDTQY
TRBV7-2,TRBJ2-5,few,ASSNYGIQETQY
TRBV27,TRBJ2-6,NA,ASRIRGGSGANVLT
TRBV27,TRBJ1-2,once,ATYGPLYGYT
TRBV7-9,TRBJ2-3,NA,ASSKPQGRTDTQY
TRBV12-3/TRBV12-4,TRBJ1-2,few,ASSPRGAYGYT
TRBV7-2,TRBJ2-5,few,ASIPEGRRQETQY
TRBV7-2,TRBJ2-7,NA,ASSPPKGSGYEQY
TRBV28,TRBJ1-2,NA,ASSSQGGETIGYT
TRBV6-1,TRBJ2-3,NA,ASSEPAGVDTQY
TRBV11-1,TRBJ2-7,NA,ASSWTGEQY
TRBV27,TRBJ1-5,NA,ASSHVRRNQPQH
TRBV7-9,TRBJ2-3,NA,ASSNPPDTQY
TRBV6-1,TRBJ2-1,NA,ASSSEQGFNEQF